This entry concerns a single T cell receptor (beta chain). Its cognate antigen is unknown. This sample was included in a study of cytotoxic CD8 clonotypes in ibrutinib-treated CLL. The overall study: An average of around 250,000 productive templates and approximately 91,000 productive rearrangements was obtained per sample.

Extraction of around 2 micrograms of genomic DNA from cryopreserved PBMCs supplied material for TCR beta libraries. The germline gives CDR1 LNHDA, CDR2 SQIVND (reference sequence). CDR3 length equals 17 residues. The J segment lost 6 bases and the V segment lost 3 bases, leaving 14 bases of the junction unmatched. The data were produced by immunoSEQ multiplex PCR, yet TCRdb's version contains in-frame clones alone and is incomplete. The data show about 7,600 clones, with approximately 79% seen just once and about 3.7% held by the top ten. Study findings and constraints: Having risen at ibrutinib response, clonality had fallen back toward baseline by progression.

The TCR sequence derives from a human donor with chronic lymphocytic leukemia. This chain joins TRBV19 and TRBJ2-1, with 7 bases identical to TRBD2. Source: PBMCs, taken before ibrutinib treatment. In DNA, the CDR3 is TGTGCCAGTAGTATGGCTAGCGGCAATCGTTGGGGCAATGAGCAGTTCTTC. This sequence encodes CASSMASGNRWGNEQFF.